A single sample is the source of the 9 T cell receptor beta chains below, sequenced in a study of cytomegalovirus exposure and HLA in healthy donors. The PCR used 60 Vbeta and 13 Jbeta primers. Produced via immunoSEQ multiplex PCR; TCRdb's table is partial and in-frame only. The table lists roughly 250,000 clones, 65% to 85% of them singletons. Sequencing input: PBMCs. These receptors all come from a female donor in good health and CMV-seronegative.

This clone was seen once. The genes are TRBV5-1 and TRBJ2-7; a possible D gene is TRBD1 (5 bases). CDR1 and CDR2 (germline): SGHRS, YFSETQ. This CDR3 comprises 14 residues. Trimming pared 5 bases from V and 0 bases from J, leaving 12 bases between. The CDR3 region has the DNA TGCGCCAGCAGTGAACAAAGGGGCTCCTACGAGCAGTACTTC. It encodes CASSEQRGSYEQYF.

This rearrangement joins TRBV2 to TRBJ2-2; 10 bases are shared with TRBD2. CDR3 size: 16 residues. J gave up 6 bases and V 6 bases, and 10 bases lay outside the gene matches. Per the germline V gene, CDR1 is SNHLY and CDR2 is FYNNEI. The CDR3 loop is CASRVSLAGAAGELFF. The DNA of the CDR3 is TGTGCCAGCAGAGTTAGCCTAGCGGGAGCCGCCGGGGAGCTGTTTTTT.

This clone was counted between two and nine times. The chain has TRBV5-1 and TRBJ2-2; the D gene is possibly TRBD2 (6 bases). The CDR3 has 14 residues. Germline CDR1 is SGHRS and CDR2 is YFSETQ. V was shortened by 7 bases and J by 4 bases, with 14 bases between the two germline ends. The CDR3 DNA is TGCGCCAGCGGCGGGGTACCGGTCACCGGGGAGCTGTTTTTT. This codes for CASGGVPVTGELFF.

The genes are TRBV7-9 and TRBJ2-7; D not resolved. CDR1 SEHNR and CDR2 FQNEAQ come from the germline V gene (reference sequence). There are 13 residues in the CDR3. Between the trimmed V and J ends, which lost 1 base and 4 bases, there was a span of 8 bases. The CDR3 loop reads CASSLGQPYEQYF. CDR3 bases: TGTGCCAGCAGCTTAGGACAACCATACGAGCAGTACTTC. The full variable domain, in which reference TRBV7-9 and TRBJ2-7 provide the parts outside the CDR3, is DTGVSQNPRHKITKRGQNVTFRCDPISEHNRLYWYRQTLGQGPEFLTYFQNEAQLEKSRLLSDRFSAERPKGSFSTLEIQRTEQGDSAMYLCASSLGQPYEQYFGPGTRLTVT.

The genes are TRBV11-3 and TRBJ2-7; D is ambiguous. From germline, CDR1 is SGHNT and CDR2 YENEEA. The CDR3 runs 13 residues. The germline V and J ends were trimmed by 5 bases and 5 bases, with 13 bases remaining between them. CDR3 residues: CASSLTGSNEQYF. The CDR3 bases are TGTGCCAGCAGCCTCACCGGTTCCAACGAGCAGTACTTC.

This chain connects TRBV18 to TRBJ1-6, with 8 bases that match TRBD1. The V and J ends lost 6 bases and 7 bases, in that order; junction bases with no gene match: 8. The CDR3 contains 15 residues. Germline V CDR1 and CDR2: KGHSH, LQKENI. The CDR3 DNA reads as TGTGCCAGCTCCCCGGGGACAGGCCCAAATTCACCCCTCCACTTT. This encodes CASSPGTGPNSPLHF.

In its sample, this clone was seen a few times. This chain links TRBV27 with TRBJ2-3, with TRBD2 matching 12 bases. V dropped 3 bases and J dropped 4; count of bases not matched to a gene: 5. The CDR3 length is 16 residues. The germline V gene encodes CDR1 MNHEY and CDR2 SMNVEV (reference sequence). CDR3 sequence reads: CASSLLAGGAADTQYF. CDR3 in DNA: TGTGCCAGCAGTTTGCTAGCGGGGGGGGCGGCAGATACGCAGTATTTT.

V is TRBV14 and J is TRBJ2-1; no clear D. The V end lost 4 bases, the J end lost 4 bases, and 11 bases lay between the germline ends. The germline gives CDR1 SGHDN, CDR2 FVKESK. This CDR3 comprises 14 residues. This CDR3 reads CASSRDWIYNEQFF. CDR3 bases: TGTGCCAGCAGCCGTGACTGGATTTACAATGAGCAGTTCTTC.

The gene calls are TRBV2 and TRBJ2-7; a possible D gene is TRBD2 (5 bases). CDR3 length: 13 residues. V was clipped by 2 bases and J by 2 bases, with 7 bases between them. Germline assignment: CDR1 SNHLY and CDR2 FYNNEI. For the CDR3, the DNA is TGTGCCAGCAGTGAACGTAGCGCCTACGAGCAGTACTTC. Its protein is CASSERSAYEQYF. Variable domain in full (rest from reference TRBV2 and TRBJ2-7): EPEVTQTPSHQVTQMGQEVILRCVPISNHLYFYWYRQILGQKVEFLVSFYNNEISEKSEIFDDQFSVERPDGSNFTLKIRSTKLEDSAMYFCASSERSAYEQYFGPGTRLTVT.